Listed below are T cell receptor beta chains from one sample, sequenced in a study of control samples from healthy donors and cancer patients. Data came from immunoSEQ multiplex PCR; TCRdb stores just in-frame clones and leaves some out. The data contain about 130,000 clones, roughly 94% of them singletons. Material for sequencing was blood. The receptors come from a man between 25 and 39 years old in good health. Both conserved end residues are part of each CDR3. Fields, in order: J gene, V gene, D gene, CDR3 protein. A D gene is named only where the DNA matches it firmly.

J: TRBJ2-7; V: TRBV27; D: -; CDR3: CATTPGRGLGYEQYF
J: TRBJ2-2; V: TRBV4-2; D: TRBD1; CDR3: CASSQGPGQGAIGELFF
J: TRBJ2-7; V: TRBV2; D: -; CDR3: CASRPKTAGIRPYEQYF
J: TRBJ1-1; V: TRBV2; D: TRBD1; CDR3: CASARGGAFF
J: TRBJ2-7; V: TRBV5-4; D: TRBD1; CDR3: CASSRGQVPYEQYF
J: TRBJ1-3; V: TRBV19; D: -; CDR3: CASRRGTGPGNTIYF
J: TRBJ2-5; V: TRBV5-8; D: -; CDR3: CASSPLWGEETQYF
J: TRBJ1-1; V: TRBV27; D: TRBD1; CDR3: CASSTTGGAWNTEAFF
J: TRBJ2-3; V: TRBV7-9; D: -; CDR3: CASSLRDTQYF
J: TRBJ1-6; V: TRBV2; D: TRBD1; CDR3: CASRDQGTANSPLHF
J: TRBJ2-7; V: TRBV11-2; D: -; CDR3: CASSLDLGSSYEQYF
J: TRBJ2-2; V: TRBV7-3; D: -; CDR3: CASRSQTNTGELFF
J: TRBJ1-2; V: TRBV4-1; D: -; CDR3: CASSHPGRANYGYTF
J: TRBJ2-5; V: TRBV2; D: -; CDR3: CASKQGGETQYF
J: TRBJ1-1; V: TRBV27; D: -; CDR3: CARTRFLNTEAFF
J: TRBJ1-6; V: TRBV15; D: TRBD1; CDR3: CATRRGQRYMNSPLHF
J: TRBJ2-5; V: TRBV24-1; D: -; CDR3: CATSDSSGGGETQYF
J: TRBJ2-1; V: TRBV5-1; D: TRBD2; CDR3: CASSPEGLANEQFF
J: TRBJ1-5; V: TRBV19; D: -; CDR3: CASSIDSSNQPQHF
J: TRBJ1-2; V: TRBV7-2; D: -; CDR3: CASSLIGGYTF
J: TRBJ2-3; V: TRBV7-2; D: -; CDR3: CASSLLASPLTLITDTQYF
J: TRBJ1-6; V: TRBV30; D: -; CDR3: CAWSLGQLPGPLHF
J: TRBJ2-7; V: TRBV2; D: TRBD1; CDR3: CASRGTGSYEQYF
J: TRBJ1-2; V: TRBV28; D: -; CDR3: CAILQTARGYTF
J: TRBJ2-7; V: TRBV28; D: -; CDR3: CASSPSLTGLYEQYF
J: TRBJ1-5; V: TRBV21-1; D: -; CDR3: CASSKVWDGGDQPQHF